The clone carrying this TCR beta chain appeared a few times. Antigen specificity is unknown. The V gene's germline CDR1 is MGHDK and CDR2 SYGVNS. The CDR3 runs to 16 residues. The V end was cut by 5 bases, the J end by 3 bases, with 16 bases between. Use of 60 Vbeta and 13 Jbeta primers characterized the PCR. The protocol was immunoSEQ multiplex PCR, while the TCRdb copy is restricted to in-frame clones and leaves out a portion. The sample shows 120,000 to 150,000 clones, roughly 79% of them seen only once. This specimen comes from a study of cytomegalovirus exposure and HLA in healthy donors. Findings of the study overall: A later analysis showed HLA-associated TCR beta chains outstripping equally common others in clonal expansion. In a later analysis, roughly 17,000 TCR beta sequences were associated with HLA alleles at 0.05 false discovery rate. TCR beta V segments were, for the most part, productive about 90% or about 30% of the time in an earlier analysis.

The sequence was obtained from a woman aged 25 to 39 in good health and CMV-seronegative. The chain links TRBV25-1 to TRBJ1-4; D is ambiguous. The sample consisted of PBMCs. CDR3 region: CASSPLLPEANEKLFF. CDR3 nucleotides: TGTGCCAGCAGTCCATTGCTGCCGGAGGCTAATGAAAAACTGTTTTTT.